Shown below are 27 T cell receptor beta chains from a single sample sequenced in a study of control samples from healthy donors and cancer patients (TCRdb year 2020). Library method: the immunoSEQ multiplex PCR assay. Sourced from immuneACCESS, this table was stored by TCRdb with only in-frame sequences that have V and J called. A share of the clones is absent; for the studies checked, an unresolved V gene accounts for under half, and the remainder has no known explanation. This sample gives roughly 88,000 clones in total; approximately 91% of them show up just once. Together, the top ten hold roughly 0.9% of the sample. Sequencing was done on a sample of blood. These receptors were obtained from a woman in her twenties or thirties in good health.

The V call is TRBV19, the J call TRBJ1-2, with a possible D match to TRBD1 (6 bases). CDR1 is LNHDA and CDR2 is SQIVND in the germline V gene (reference sequence). This CDR3 comprises 15 residues. V lost 5 bases to trimming and J lost 2 bases, with 15 bases between them. The CDR3 spells CASSLRPQGNYGYTF. The CDR3 nucleotides read TGTGCCAGTAGTCTTCGTCCTCAGGGGAACTATGGCTACACCTTC.

The V call is TRBV2, the J call TRBJ2-5, with no clear D. The germline gives CDR1 SNHLY, CDR2 FYNNEI. The length of the CDR3 is 11 residues. Trimming shortened V by 4 bases and J by 1 base, and 1 base separated the two germline ends. CDR3 DNA: TGTGCCAGCAGTGCCCAAGAGACCCAGTACTTC. Protein sequence: CASSAQETQYF.

The chain couples TRBV11-2 to TRBJ1-4; unclear D gene. Trimming removed 3 bases at V and 0 bases at J, with 5 bases between. CDR1 is SGHAT, CDR2 FQNNGV, per germline. This CDR3 has 14 amino acids. CDR3 bases: TGTGCCAGCAGCTTTCGGTCAACTAATGAAAAACTGTTTTTT. Translation: CASSFRSTNEKLFF.

CDR3 in amino acids: CASSWSSGSRNEQFF. The CDR3 coding sequence is TGTGCCAGCAGCTGGTCTAGCGGGAGTCGCAATGAGCAGTTCTTC. The genes are TRBV11-1 and TRBJ2-1; 10 bases agree with TRBD2. Germline V gene lookup returns CDR1 SGHAT and CDR2 FQDESV (reference sequence). V lost 4 bases to trimming and J lost 6 bases; unmatched junction nucleotides: 6. This CDR3 has 15 residues.

This rearrangement joins TRBV28 to TRBJ2-2; 9 nucleotides agree with TRBD1. CDR1 and CDR2 (germline): MDHEN, SYDVKM. The CDR3 has 14 residues. Trimming took 4 bases from V and 4 from J; bases not matched to a gene: 1. This chain's CDR3 is CASSYRGPTGELFF. CDR3 coding DNA: TGTGCCAGCAGTTACAGGGGGCCCACCGGGGAGCTGTTTTTT.

The CDR3 nucleotides read TGTGCCAGCAGCCTGAGGACAGGGGTCGGCTACGAGCAGTACTTC. Residues: CASSLRTGVGYEQYF. This chain joins TRBV11-3 and TRBJ2-7, with TRBD1 identical over 9 bases. This CDR3 spans 15 amino acids. Germline V gene lookup returns CDR1 SGHNT and CDR2 YENEEA. The junction had 8 bases not matched to a gene; V was cut back by 5 bases and J by 3 bases. Full variable domain (missing parts from reference TRBV11-3 and TRBJ2-7): EAGVVQSPRYKIIEKKQPVAFWCNPISGHNTLYWYLQNLGQGPELLIRYENEEAVDDSQLPKDRFSAERLKGVDSTLKIQPAELGDSAVYLCASSLRTGVGYEQYFGPGTRLTVT.

The rearrangement links TRBV19 to TRBJ1-4, with 7 nucleotides matching TRBD1. Germline lookup yields CDR1 LNHDA and CDR2 SQIVND (reference sequence). J gave up 0 bases and V 6 bases, and 7 bases lay outside the gene matches. The CDR3 runs 16 residues. CDR3 in DNA: TGTGCCAGTAGCAAACAGGGGACGGCAACTAATGAAAAACTGTTTTTT. Translated: CASSKQGTATNEKLFF.

J is TRBJ1-1 and V is TRBV7-2; D may be TRBD1 (6 bases). Looked up from germline, CDR1 is SGHTA and CDR2 is FQGNSA. CDR3 length: 14 amino acids. The V end was cut by 3 bases, the J end by 6 bases, with 14 bases between. CDR3 nucleotides: TGTGCCAGCAGCTTCCAACAGGGAGTCGCTGAAGCTTTCTTT. It encodes CASSFQQGVAEAFF.

This clone was recorded only once. This chain joins TRBV11-2 and TRBJ1-2, with D unresolved. The CDR3 totals 13 residues. V dropped 6 bases and J dropped 8 bases, with 16 bases sitting between them. From germline, CDR1 is SGHAT and CDR2 FQNNGV. CDR3 region: CASSFGSNRGYTF. CDR3 nucleotide sequence: TGTGCCAGCAGTTTTGGGTCAAACCGGGGCTACACCTTC.

This rearrangement joins TRBV6-6 to TRBJ1-6; D is undetermined. The CDR3 consists of 16 residues. The germline CDR1 and CDR2 sequences are MNHNY and SVGAGI (reference sequence). V lost 0 bases and J lost 9, with 15 bases in between. DNA for the CDR3: TGTGCCAGCAGTTACTCGAATACGGGGTTGAGTTCACCCCTCCACTTT. This encodes CASSYSNTGLSSPLHF.

This rearrangement joins TRBV3-1 (or the pseudogene TRBV3-2) to TRBJ1-4; D might be TRBD1 (5 bases). The CDR3 loop spans 12 amino acids. Trimming pared 10 bases from V and 8 bases from J, leaving 14 bases between. Germline assignment: CDR1 LGHDT and CDR2 YNNKEL (reference sequence). CDR3 DNA: TGTGCCACCGAGGGGCCAGGCGAAAAACTGTTTTTT. Amino acids: CATEGPGEKLFF.

J is TRBJ1-1 and V is TRBV7-2; the match to TRBD1 covers 8 bases. Per the germline V gene, CDR1 is SGHTA and CDR2 is FQGNSA. With V trimmed by 5 bases and J by 9 bases, 8 bases remained unmatched. This CDR3 has 13 amino acids. The DNA of the CDR3 is TGTGCCAGCAGCGGAGACAGGGGCGAGAAAGCTTTCTTT. This translates into CASSGDRGEKAFF.

The chain recombines TRBV10-3 with TRBJ2-3; 15 bases line up with TRBD2. The junction had 0 bases not matched to a gene; V was cut back by 8 bases and J by 3 bases. The length of the CDR3 is 14 residues. The V gene's germline CDR1 is ENHRY and CDR2 SYGVKD. This CDR3 is CAIGTSGRTDTQYF. In nucleotides, the CDR3 is TGTGCCATCGGGACTAGCGGGAGGACAGATACGCAGTATTTT.

The chain recombines TRBV19 with TRBJ1-1; D not certain. The germline CDR1 and CDR2 sequences are LNHDA and SQIVND (reference sequence). Trimming removed 7 bases at V and 1 base at J, with 10 bases between. This CDR3 is 13 amino acids long. The CDR3 protein is CASKTDANTEAFF. For the CDR3, the DNA is TGTGCCAGTAAGACGGACGCGAACACTGAAGCTTTCTTT.

The rearrangement links TRBV6-1 to TRBJ2-7; TRBD1 matches 7 bases. Germline V gives CDR1 MNHNS, CDR2 SASEGT. The junction had 4 bases not matched to a gene; V was cut back by 3 bases and J by 2 bases. This CDR3 region has 14 residues. CDR3 DNA sequence: TGTGCCAGCAGTGAGTCGACAGGGCCCTACGAGCAGTACTTC. Translated, it gives CASSESTGPYEQYF.

This chain connects TRBV7-2 to TRBJ2-5; D call uncertain. The CDR3 loop spans 14 amino acids. Germline CDR1 is SGHTA and CDR2 is FQGNSA. Trimming removed 1 base at V and 0 bases at J, with 6 bases between. The CDR3: CASSLEWYQETQYF. CDR3 nucleotides: TGTGCCAGCAGCTTAGAGTGGTACCAAGAGACCCAGTACTTC.

The CDR3 nucleotides read TGTGCCAGCAGCCTGACCCACCACCGACAGGGGAACACTGAAGCTTTCTTT. Translated, it gives CASSLTHHRQGNTEAFF. The chain recombines TRBV5-6 with TRBJ1-1; 7 bases are shared with TRBD1. The CDR3 has 17 amino acids. Germline V gene sequence: CDR1 SGHDT, CDR2 YYEEEE. J was trimmed by 1 base and V by 4 bases; bases with no gene match: 13.

The V gene is TRBV7-8, the J gene TRBJ2-1; D gene ambiguous. The V end lost 1 base, the J end lost 9 bases, and 22 bases lay between the germline ends. The CDR3 length is 17 residues. Looked up from germline, CDR1 is SGHVS and CDR2 is FQNEAQ. CDR3 bases: TGTGCCAGCAGCTTAGGCTTTGGGGTGACAAGTCGTGGTGAGCAGTTCTTC. Translation gives CASSLGFGVTSRGEQFF. The full variable domain, in which reference TRBV7-8 and TRBJ2-1 provide the parts outside the CDR3, is GAGVSQSPRYKVAKRGQDVALRCDPISGHVSLFWYQQALGQGPEFLTYFQNEAQLDKSGLPSDRFFAERPEGSVSTLKIQRTQQEDSAVYLCASSLGFGVTSRGEQFFGPGTRLTVL.

The J gene is TRBJ1-2, the V gene TRBV28; 8 bases are a match to TRBD1. Per the germline V gene, CDR1 is MDHEN and CDR2 is SYDVKM. Unmatched junction bases numbered 4, after V lost 10 bases and J lost 3 bases. The CDR3 is 12 amino acids. The CDR3 sequence: CATMDRDYGYTF. The DNA of the CDR3 is TGTGCCACTATGGACAGGGACTATGGCTACACCTTC.

CDR3 in DNA: TGTGCCAGCAGCTTAATAGCGGGAGGGCCCGACAATGAGCAGTTCTTC. Translated: CASSLIAGGPDNEQFF. The V and J genes are TRBV7-9 and TRBJ2-1; 11 bases are shared with TRBD2. The CDR3 sequence is 16 residues long. With 2 bases clipped from V and 5 bases from J, the junction kept 5 bases outside the gene matches. Germline CDR1 reads SEHNR; CDR2 reads FQNEAQ (reference sequence).

The chain is built from TRBV10-1 and TRBJ2-2; tentatively, D is TRBD1 (5 bases). This CDR3 comprises 13 residues. Trimming removed 4 bases from V and 7 bases from J, with 10 bases in between. Per the germline V gene, CDR1 is WNHNN and CDR2 is SYGVQD (reference sequence). CDR3 sequence (DNA): TGCGCCAGCAGTGTAAGGGGCGGCGGGGAGCTGTTTTTT. This gives the protein CASSVRGGGELFF.

The chain links TRBV30 to TRBJ1-2; a weak D match, TRBD1 (6 bases). The V gene's germline CDR1 is GTSNPN and CDR2 SVGIG (reference sequence). CDR3 length: 14 residues. V lost 2 bases and J 0 bases, leaving 10 bases between the germline ends. As DNA, the CDR3 is TGTGCCTGGAGTAGGGGGGTAGCTAACTATGGCTACACCTTC. Its protein product is CAWSRGVANYGYTF.

The V gene is TRBV27, the J gene TRBJ1-6; tentatively, D is TRBD1 (5 bases). The CDR3 covers 14 residues. CDR1 is MNHEY and CDR2 is SMNVEV in the germline V gene (reference sequence). Trimming cost V 7 bases and J 5 bases, with 12 bases left between them. CDR3 sequence reads: CASTWAGNNSPLHF. The DNA for the CDR3 is TGTGCCAGCACATGGGCAGGGAATAATTCACCCCTCCACTTT.

V and J are TRBV9 and TRBJ1-3; D gene unclear. Per the germline V gene, CDR1 is SGDLS and CDR2 is YYNGEE. Trimming left V 0 bases short and J 0 bases short, with 10 bases between. The CDR3 sequence is 16 residues long. DNA of the CDR3: TGTGCCAGCAGCGTAGCAATCGGGAGCTCTGGAAACACCATATATTTT. It translates to CASSVAIGSSGNTIYF.

This sequence joins TRBV6-2 or TRBV6-3 and TRBJ1-1; 7 bases match TRBD1. Trimming cost V 6 bases and J 3 bases; bases outside gene matches: 4. From germline, CDR1 is MNHEY and CDR2 SVGEGT. This CDR3 has 13 residues. The CDR3 DNA reads as TGTGCCAGCAGGCCTACAGGGGACACTGAAGCTTTCTTT. It specifies CASRPTGDTEAFF.

V and J are TRBV25-1 and TRBJ2-7, with D uncertain. The CDR3 extends over 11 amino acids. With 4 bases removed from V and 3 bases from J, the gap between germline ends came to 4 bases. CDR1 MGHDK and CDR2 SYGVNS come from the germline V gene. The CDR3 nucleotides read TGTGCCAGCAGTGGGAGCTACGAGCAGTACTTC. It is translated as CASSGSYEQYF.

The V and J genes are TRBV5-1 and TRBJ1-1, with TRBD1 identical over 7 bases. Trimming took 5 bases from V and 7 from J; bases not matched to a gene: 8. Germline CDR1 reads SGHRS; CDR2 reads YFSETQ. This CDR3 comprises 13 residues. CDR3 protein: CASRLDREGEAFF. CDR3 sequence (DNA): TGCGCCAGCAGGTTAGACAGGGAAGGTGAAGCTTTCTTT.